This T cell receptor (beta chain) came from a study of beta chain features in type 1 diabetes. Whole-study context: In age, gender and cell yields, patients were similar to healthy donors. Study outcomes and limitations: Diminished insertions and augmented deletions at VDJ junctions characterized type 1 diabetes patients. Moderate yet significant TCRB CDR3 shortening was seen in Type 1 diabetes patients in all four CD4+ subsets.

Remarks on this clone: Its specificity is not known.

Based on CD45RO/CCR7/CD25/CD127/CD95/CD27, CD4+ regulatory, stem cell-like memory, naive and central memory cells were sorted. Purities in excess of 98% were seen in all sorted populations. Isolated RNA was reverse transcribed in full, so expressed TCRB transcripts were sequenced. Sequencing was performed with immunoSEQ multiplex PCR; in TCRdb, only in-frame clones are kept and a portion is missing. The sample consists of some 640,000 clones, roughly an eighth of them appearing once. Deletions cut 1 base from V and 8 bases from J, with 9 bases between. The CDR3 is 13 amino acids. Looked up from germline, CDR1 is SGHAT and CDR2 is FQNNGV.

This chain links TRBV11-2 with TRBJ2-1; D gene uncertain. This clonotype originated in a man between 18 and 29 years old with type 1 diabetes. Sequenced material: naive CD4+ T cells from blood. The CDR3: CASSLGGGDEQFF. CDR3 DNA: TGTGCCAGCAGCTTAGGAGGCGGAGATGAGCAGTTCTTC. Full variable domain (remainder filled in from reference TRBV11-2 and TRBJ2-1): EAGVAQSPRYKIIEKRQSVAFWCNPISGHATLYWYQQILGQGPKLLIQFQNNGVVDDSQLPKDRFSAERLKGVDSTLKIQPAKLEDSAVYLCASSLGGGDEQFFGPGTRLTVL.